This TCR beta chain was observed in a study of T cells after yellow fever vaccination. Study results and caveats: Boosting was followed by the reappearance of most primary-vaccination clones (96% CD4, 85% to 90% CD8).

CDR3 size: 14 residues. Trimming shortened V by 3 bases and J by 9 bases, and 16 bases separated the two germline ends. Regarding this clonotype: Its antigen remains unknown. A much larger clone differs by one base, so this may be a read error.

As TCR cDNA was made by 5'RACE template switching, a universal primer site and UMIs were added. From the 5' RACE reads, TCRdb called clonotypes with MiXCR, one entry per CDR3 protein. The table shows roughly 180,000 distinct CDR3 sequences, with approximately 6.2% occurring only once. This clonotype originated in a man aged 18 to 30 who received the YFV17D yellow fever vaccine. This chain links TRBV12-3 or TRBV12-4 with TRBJ2-3, with D hard to call. The sample here was CD4+ T cells sorted from PBMCs, taken on the day of the first yellow fever vaccination. DNA of the CDR3: TGTGCCAGCAGTTTGGACCCCACGGTAAGGACGCAGTATTTT. Encoded protein: CASSLDPTVRTQYF.